This TCR beta chain originates from a study of regulatory T cells in long-lasting Graves disease. Germline V gene sequence: CDR1 KGHSH, CDR2 LQKENI. CDR3 length: 16 amino acids. Trimming removed 2 bases at V and 2 bases at J, with 13 bases between. Study observations and caveats: The study found lower TCR diversity in persistent Graves' patients than in newly diagnosed ones. Accuracy was perhaps lowered by the small sample size.

To make TCR beta libraries, researchers used iRepertoire HTBI primers and Arm-PCR of CDR3 regions. TCRdb re-analysed the multiplex PCR reads in MiXCR, keeping a single row per CDR3 protein. The data contain about 450,000 distinct CDR3 sequences, around 22% of them seen just once; the ten biggest clones take up roughly a quarter. The time point is: persistent/refractory GD, antithyroid drugs over 5 years with positive TRAb. PBMC RNA served as the TCR library source. Each of the patients was recruited from an endocrinology department situated in Xi'an, China. Ten or more counts support this clonotype. The target antigen is unknown.

The sequence came from a female donor with Graves disease. This specimen consisted of peripheral blood mononuclear cells (PBMCs), obtained when the disease was refractory, from a patient treated with antithyroid drugs. The gene calls are TRBV18 and TRBJ1-5; D call uncertain. In DNA, the CDR3 is TGTGCCAGCTCACCAGCAGGAAAGGTGGGCAATCAGCCCCAGCATTTT. Protein sequence: CASSPAGKVGNQPQHF.